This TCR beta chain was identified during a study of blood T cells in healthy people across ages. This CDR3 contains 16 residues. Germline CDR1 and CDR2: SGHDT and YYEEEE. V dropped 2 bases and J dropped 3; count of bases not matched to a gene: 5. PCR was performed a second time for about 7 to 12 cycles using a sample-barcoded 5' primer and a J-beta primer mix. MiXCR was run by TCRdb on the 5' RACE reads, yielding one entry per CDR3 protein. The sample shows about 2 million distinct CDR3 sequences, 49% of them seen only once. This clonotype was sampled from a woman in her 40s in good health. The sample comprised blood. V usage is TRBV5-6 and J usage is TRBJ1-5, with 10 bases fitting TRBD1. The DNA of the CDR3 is TGTGCCAGCAGCTTAATCGACAGGGGGCTCAATCAGCCCCAGCATTTT. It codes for CASSLIDRGLNQPQHF.